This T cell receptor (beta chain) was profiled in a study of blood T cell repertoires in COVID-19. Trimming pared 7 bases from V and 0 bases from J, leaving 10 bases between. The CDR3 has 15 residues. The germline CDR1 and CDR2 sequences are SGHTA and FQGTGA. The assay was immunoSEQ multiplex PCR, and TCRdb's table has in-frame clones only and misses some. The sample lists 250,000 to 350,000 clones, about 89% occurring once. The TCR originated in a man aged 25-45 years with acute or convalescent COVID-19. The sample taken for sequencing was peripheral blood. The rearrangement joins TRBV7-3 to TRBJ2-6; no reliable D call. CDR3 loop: CASTNQDSGANVLTF. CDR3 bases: TGTGCCAGCACCAACCAGGACTCTGGGGCCAACGTCCTGACTTTC.